This entry describes one T cell receptor beta chain. Trimming removed 6 bases from V and 3 bases from J; junction bases left unmatched: 27. The CDR3 spans 22 residues. The germline CDR1 and CDR2 sequences are DFQATT and SNEGSKA (reference sequence). The data derive from a study of blood T cells in healthy people across ages. The second PCR ran about 6 to 11 cycles with a sample-barcoded 5' primer and J-beta primers. MiXCR, run by TCRdb on the 5' RACE reads, gives a single entry per CDR3 protein. Of 650,000 or so distinct CDR3 sequences in the sample, around 50% were seen once. The chain recombines TRBV20-1 with TRBJ2-6, with TRBD1 matching 9 bases. This receptor was identified in a woman aged 80 or over in good health. Material for sequencing was blood. The CDR3 DNA follows: TGCAGTGCCCGCTCCTTTGAGTGGACAGGGGCCACAAGCTATCATGGGGCCAACGTCCTGACTTTC. Translated, it gives CSARSFEWTGATSYHGANVLTF.